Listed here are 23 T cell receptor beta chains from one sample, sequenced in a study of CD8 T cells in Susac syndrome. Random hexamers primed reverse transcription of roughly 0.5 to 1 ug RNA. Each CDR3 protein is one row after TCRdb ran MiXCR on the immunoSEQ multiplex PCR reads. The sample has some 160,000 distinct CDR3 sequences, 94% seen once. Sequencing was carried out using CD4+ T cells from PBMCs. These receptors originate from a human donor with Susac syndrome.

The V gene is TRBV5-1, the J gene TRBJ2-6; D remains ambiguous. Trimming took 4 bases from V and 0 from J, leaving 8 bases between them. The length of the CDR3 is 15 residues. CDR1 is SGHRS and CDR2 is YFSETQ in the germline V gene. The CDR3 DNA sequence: TGCGCCAGCAGCCCGACGGACTCTGGGGCCAACGTCCTGACTTTC. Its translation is CASSPTDSGANVLTF. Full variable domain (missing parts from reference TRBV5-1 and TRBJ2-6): KAGVTQTPRYLIKTRGQQVTLSCSPISGHRSVSWYQQTPGQGLQFLFEYFSETQRNKGNFPGRFSGRQFSNSRSEMNVSTLELGDSALYLCASSPTDSGANVLTFGAGSRLTVL.

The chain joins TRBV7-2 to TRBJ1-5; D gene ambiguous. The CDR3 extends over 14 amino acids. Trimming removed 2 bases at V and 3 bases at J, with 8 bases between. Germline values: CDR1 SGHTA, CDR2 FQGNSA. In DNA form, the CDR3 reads TGTGCCAGCAGCTTATGGGGTTACAATCAGCCCCAGCATTTT. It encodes CASSLWGYNQPQHF.

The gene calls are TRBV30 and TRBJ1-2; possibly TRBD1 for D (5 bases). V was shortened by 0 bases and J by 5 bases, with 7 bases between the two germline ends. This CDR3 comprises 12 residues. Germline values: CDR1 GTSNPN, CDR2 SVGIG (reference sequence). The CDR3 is CAWSVGGYGYTF. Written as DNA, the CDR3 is TGTGCCTGGAGTGTTGGGGGGTATGGCTACACCTTC.

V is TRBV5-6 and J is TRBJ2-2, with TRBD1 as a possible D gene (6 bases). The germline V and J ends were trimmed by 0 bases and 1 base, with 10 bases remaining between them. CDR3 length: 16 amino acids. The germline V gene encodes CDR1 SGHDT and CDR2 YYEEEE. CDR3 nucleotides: TGTGCCAGCAGCTTGGCGGGACAACTGAACACCGGGGAGCTGTTTTTT. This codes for CASSLAGQLNTGELFF.

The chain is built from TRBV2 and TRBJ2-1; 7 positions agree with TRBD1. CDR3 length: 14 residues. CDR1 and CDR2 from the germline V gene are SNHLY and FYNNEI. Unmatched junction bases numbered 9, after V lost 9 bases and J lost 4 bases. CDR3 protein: CARRGGPLYNEQFF. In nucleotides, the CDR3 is TGTGCCAGGCGAGGGGGCCCTTTGTACAATGAGCAGTTCTTC.

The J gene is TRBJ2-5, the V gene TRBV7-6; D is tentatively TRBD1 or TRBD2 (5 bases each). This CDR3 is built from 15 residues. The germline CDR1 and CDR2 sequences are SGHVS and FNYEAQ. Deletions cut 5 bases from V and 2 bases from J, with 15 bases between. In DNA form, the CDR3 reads TGTGCCAGCAGCCGCCGGGGCAGCCTACAAGAGACCCAGTACTTC. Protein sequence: CASSRRGSLQETQYF.

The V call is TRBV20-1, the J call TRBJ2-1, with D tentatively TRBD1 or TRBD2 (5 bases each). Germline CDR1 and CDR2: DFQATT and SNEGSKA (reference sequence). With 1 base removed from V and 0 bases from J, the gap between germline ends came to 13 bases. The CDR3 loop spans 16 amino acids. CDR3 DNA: TGCAGTGCTAGAGGTGGGACGGCCAGCTCCTACAATGAGCAGTTCTTC. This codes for CSARGGTASSYNEQFF.

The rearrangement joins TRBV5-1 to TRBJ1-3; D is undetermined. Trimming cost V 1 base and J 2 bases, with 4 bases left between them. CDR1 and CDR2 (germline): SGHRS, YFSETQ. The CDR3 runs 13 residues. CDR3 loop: CASSLTPGNTIYF. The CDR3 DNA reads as TGCGCCAGCAGCTTGACTCCTGGAAACACCATATATTTT.

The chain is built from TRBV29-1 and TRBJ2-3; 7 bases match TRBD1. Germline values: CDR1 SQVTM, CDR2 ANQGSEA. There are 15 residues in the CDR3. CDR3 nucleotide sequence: TGCACCCCTACGCATAGGGGGCGGGCCACAGATACGCAGTATTTT. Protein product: CTPTHRGRATDTQYF.

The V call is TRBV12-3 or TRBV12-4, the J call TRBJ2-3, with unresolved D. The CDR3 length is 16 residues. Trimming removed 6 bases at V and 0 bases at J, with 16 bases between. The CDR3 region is CASSYARAPSTDTQYF. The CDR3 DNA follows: TGTGCCAGCAGCTATGCTCGGGCTCCTAGCACAGATACGCAGTATTTT.

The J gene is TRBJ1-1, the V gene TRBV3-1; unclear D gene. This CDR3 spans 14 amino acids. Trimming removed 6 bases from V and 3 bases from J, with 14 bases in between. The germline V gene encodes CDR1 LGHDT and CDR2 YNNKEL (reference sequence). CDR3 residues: CASRRKGADTEAFF. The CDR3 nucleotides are TGTGCCAGCAGACGGAAAGGAGCGGACACTGAAGCTTTCTTT.

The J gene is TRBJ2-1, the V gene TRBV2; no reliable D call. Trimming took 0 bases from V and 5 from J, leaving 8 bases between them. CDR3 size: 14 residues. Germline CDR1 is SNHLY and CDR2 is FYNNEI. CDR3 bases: TGTGCCAGCAGTGAAGCTGGCCGAAACAATGAGCAGTTCTTC. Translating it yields CASSEAGRNNEQFF.

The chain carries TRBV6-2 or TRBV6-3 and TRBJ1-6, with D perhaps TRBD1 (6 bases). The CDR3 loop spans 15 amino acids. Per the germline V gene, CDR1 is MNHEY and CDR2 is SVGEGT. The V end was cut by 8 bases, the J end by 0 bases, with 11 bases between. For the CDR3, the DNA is TGTGCCAGCGGGGACATCTACTCCTATAATTCACCCCTCCACTTT. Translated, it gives CASGDIYSYNSPLHF.

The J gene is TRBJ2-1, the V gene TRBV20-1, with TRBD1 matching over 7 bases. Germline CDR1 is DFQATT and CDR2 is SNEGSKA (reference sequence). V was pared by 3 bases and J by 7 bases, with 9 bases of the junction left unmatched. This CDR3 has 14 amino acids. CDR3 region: CSASTSRGLNEQFF. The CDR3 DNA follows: TGCAGTGCTAGTACGAGCAGGGGGTTAAATGAGCAGTTCTTC.

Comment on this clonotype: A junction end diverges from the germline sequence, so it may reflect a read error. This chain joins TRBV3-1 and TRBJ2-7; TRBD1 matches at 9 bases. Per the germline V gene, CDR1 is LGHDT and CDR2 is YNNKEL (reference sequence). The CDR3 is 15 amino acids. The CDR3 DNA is TGTGCCAGCAGCCAAGATTGGGACAGGGCGGGAGAGAGCCTCTTC. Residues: CASSQDWDRAGESLF.

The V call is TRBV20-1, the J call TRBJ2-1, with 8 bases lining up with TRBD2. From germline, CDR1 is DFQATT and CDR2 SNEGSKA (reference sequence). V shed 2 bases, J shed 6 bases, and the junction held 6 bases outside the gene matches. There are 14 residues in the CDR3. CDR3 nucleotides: TGCAGTGCTAGAATCGGGGGGGGCCGCAATGAGCAGTTCTTC. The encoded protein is CSARIGGGRNEQFF.

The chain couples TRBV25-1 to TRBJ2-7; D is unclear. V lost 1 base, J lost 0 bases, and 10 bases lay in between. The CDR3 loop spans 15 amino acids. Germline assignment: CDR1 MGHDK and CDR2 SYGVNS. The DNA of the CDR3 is TGTGCCAGCAGTGAATCGACTGCGCGCTCCTACGAGCAGTACTTC. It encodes CASSESTARSYEQYF.

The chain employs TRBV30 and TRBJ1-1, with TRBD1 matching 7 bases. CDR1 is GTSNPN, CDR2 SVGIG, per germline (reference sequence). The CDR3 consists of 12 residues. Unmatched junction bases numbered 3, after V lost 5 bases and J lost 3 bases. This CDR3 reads CAWGDRDTEAFF. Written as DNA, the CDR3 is TGTGCCTGGGGTGACAGGGACACTGAAGCTTTCTTT.

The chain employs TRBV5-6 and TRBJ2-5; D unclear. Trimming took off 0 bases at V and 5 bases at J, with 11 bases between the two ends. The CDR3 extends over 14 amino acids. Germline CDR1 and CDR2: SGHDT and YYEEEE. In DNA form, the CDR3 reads TGTGCCAGCAGCTTGGAGCAGCCGGCGGAGACCCAGTACTTC. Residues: CASSLEQPAETQYF.

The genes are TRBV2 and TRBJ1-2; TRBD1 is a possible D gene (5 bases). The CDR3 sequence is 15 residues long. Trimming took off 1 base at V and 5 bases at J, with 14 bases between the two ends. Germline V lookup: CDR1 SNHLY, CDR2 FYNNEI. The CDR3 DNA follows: TGTGCCAGCAGTGAAGGCGGGGCAGGCTATTATGGCTACACCTTC. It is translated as CASSEGGAGYYGYTF.

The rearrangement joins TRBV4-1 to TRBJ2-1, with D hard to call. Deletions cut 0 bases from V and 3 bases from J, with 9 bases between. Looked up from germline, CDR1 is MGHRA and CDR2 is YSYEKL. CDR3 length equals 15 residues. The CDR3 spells CASSQETPSYNEQFF. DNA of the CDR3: TGCGCCAGCAGCCAAGAGACCCCAAGCTACAATGAGCAGTTCTTC.

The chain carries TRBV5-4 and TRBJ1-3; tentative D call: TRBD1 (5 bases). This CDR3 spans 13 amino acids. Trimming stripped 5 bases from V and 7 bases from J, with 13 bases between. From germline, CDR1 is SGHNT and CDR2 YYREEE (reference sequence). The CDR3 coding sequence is TGTGCCAGCAGATCCGAAGGGGACAACACCATATATTTT. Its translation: CASRSEGDNTIYF.

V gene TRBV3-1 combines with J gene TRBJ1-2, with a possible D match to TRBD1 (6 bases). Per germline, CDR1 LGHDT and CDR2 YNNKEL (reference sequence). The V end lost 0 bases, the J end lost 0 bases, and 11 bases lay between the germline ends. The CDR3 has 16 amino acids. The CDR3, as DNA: TGTGCCAGCAGCCAAGATTGGCAGGGGACTAACTATGGCTACACCTTC. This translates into CASSQDWQGTNYGYTF. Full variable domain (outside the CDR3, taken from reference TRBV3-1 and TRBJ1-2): DTAVSQTPKYLVTQMGNDKSIKCEQNLGHDTMYWYKQDSKKFLKIMFSYNNKELIINETVPNRFSPKSPDKAHLNLHINSLELGDSAVYFCASSQDWQGTNYGYTFGSGTRLTVV.